What follows is one T cell receptor beta chain and its context. With V trimmed by 6 bases and J by 4 bases, 3 bases remained unmatched. Germline assignment: CDR1 MNHEY and CDR2 SMNVEV (reference sequence). The CDR3 loop spans 13 amino acids. The record originates from a study of shared clonotypes between healthy human individuals. Study overall: A donor's plate count was three for CD4 naive and three for CD4 memory; CD8 naive had two and CD8 memory one.

Researchers ran the assay at a deep level. Data came from immunoSEQ multiplex PCR; TCRdb stores just in-frame clones and leaves some out. The repertoire consists of about 380,000 clones, with roughly 96% occurring once and the leading ten covering about 0.32%. Sequencing used memory CD8+ T cells sorted from blood. Subset indicated: CD45RO+ cells pooled with CCR7-negative TemRA cells. The V and J genes are TRBV27 and TRBJ1-5; 7 bases are a match to TRBD1. The clonotype comes from a man under 40 in good health. The CDR3 coding sequence is TGTGCCAGCAGCCGGGACAGAAATCAGCCCCAGCATTTT. Translating it yields CASSRDRNQPQHF.